This T cell receptor (beta chain) was captured by sequencing in a study of cytomegalovirus exposure and HLA in healthy donors. Study details: In a later analysis, it was reported that the roughly 130 validation repertoires had been produced on the same platform as the roughly 610 repertoires belonging to the first cohort.

Germline CDR1 and CDR2: SGDLS and YYNGEE. The ends lost 0 bases at V and 2 bases at J; junction bases unmatched: 5. CDR3 length equals 17 residues. Notes on this clone: Antigen: not known.

Study-wide results and limits: Cytomegalovirus status was reportedly diagnosed by the classifier with high specificity and sensitivity.

Libraries were prepared by immunoSEQ multiplex PCR; TCRdb keeps only in-frame clonotypes and omits some of them. The sample lists roughly 77,000 clones; roughly 95% were seen once. The receptor comes from a woman in her late teens or twenties in good health and CMV-seronegative. Material: PBMCs. This chain connects TRBV9 to TRBJ2-7; TRBD2 agrees at 13 bases. This chain's CDR3 is CASSVVELAGGTYEQYF. The DNA for the CDR3 is TGTGCCAGCAGCGTAGTCGAACTAGCGGGAGGGACCTACGAGCAGTACTTC. Drawing the rest from reference TRBV9 and TRBJ2-7, the complete variable domain is DSGVTQTPKHLITATGQRVTLRCSPRSGDLSVYWYQQSLDQGLQFLIQYYNGEERAKGNILERFSAQQFPDLHSELNLSSLELGDSALYFCASSVVELAGGTYEQYFGPGTRLTVT.